These 30 T cell receptor beta chains share one sample of origin, sequenced in a study of post-analysis software for immune sequencing data. These receptors' targets are unknown. Overall study findings and caveats: A handful of TRBV segments were more frequent in patients than controls; TRBV5-6, TRBV5-1 and TRBV20-1 belonged to this group.

Sequencing libraries made from TCR beta cDNA carried unique molecular identifiers. MiXCR, applied by TCRdb to the PCR reads, yields one record per CDR3 protein. Found here are fewer than 700,000 distinct CDR3 sequences, roughly 46% of them singletons; the top ten hold under 2%. The material sequenced was blood. These receptors all come from a girl between 10 and 17 years old with multiple sclerosis.

J is TRBJ1-1 and V is TRBV9, with 9 bases identical to TRBD1. The V gene's germline CDR1 is SGDLS and CDR2 YYNGEE. V shed 0 bases, J shed 7 bases, and the junction held 4 bases outside the gene matches. There are 14 residues in the CDR3. CDR3 DNA sequence: TGTGCCAGCAGCGTAGTACAGGGGGCGGTTGAAGCTTTCTTT. Protein product: CASSVVQGAVEAFF.

The CDR3 here is CASSHRTGGRETQYF. The CDR3 nucleotides are TGCGCCAGCAGCCACCGGACAGGGGGTCGGGAGACCCAGTACTTC. V and J are TRBV4-1 and TRBJ2-5; 10 nucleotides agree with TRBD1. The CDR3 length is 15 residues. Trimming at V came to 3 bases and at J to 5 bases, leaving 6 bases not matched to a gene. Germline-derived CDR1 and CDR2 are MGHRA and YSYEKL.

In this sample, this clonotype turned up a few times. This chain uses TRBV29-1 with TRBJ2-1; D gene unclear. The CDR3 is 13 amino acids. The germline V gene encodes CDR1 SQVTM and CDR2 ANQGSEA. V was pared by 4 bases and J by 2 bases, with 9 bases between. The CDR3: CSVAELAYNEQFF. The CDR3, as DNA: TGCAGCGTTGCCGAGCTAGCCTACAATGAGCAGTTCTTC.

The rearrangement joins TRBV5-1 to TRBJ1-1; a possible D gene is TRBD1 (6 bases). This CDR3 has 18 residues. Trimming took off 4 bases at V and 6 bases at J, with 28 bases between the two ends. The V gene's germline CDR1 is SGHRS and CDR2 YFSETQ. This CDR3 reads CASSGTSGQMRGGAEAFF. CDR3 in DNA: TGCGCCAGCAGCGGGACTTCGGGACAAATGAGGGGGGGCGCTGAAGCTTTCTTT.

This chain connects TRBV5-1 to TRBJ1-2; D is unresolved. V was clipped by 0 bases and J by 8 bases, with 11 bases between them. Germline V lookup: CDR1 SGHRS, CDR2 YFSETQ. The CDR3 extends over 13 amino acids. The CDR3 region has the DNA TGCGCCAGCAGCTTGGGCGGGTTCCGGGGCTACACCTTC. Its translation: CASSLGGFRGYTF. Together with reference TRBV5-1 and TRBJ1-2, the CDR3 gives the full variable domain: KAGVTQTPRYLIKTRGQQVTLSCSPISGHRSVSWYQQTPGQGLQFLFEYFSETQRNKGNFPGRFSGRQFSNSRSEMNVSTLELGDSALYLCASSLGGFRGYTFGSGTRLTVV.

This clonotype showed up many times. The J gene is TRBJ1-2, the V gene TRBV12-3 or TRBV12-4; tentative D call: TRBD1 (6 bases). The CDR3 is 12 amino acids. With 4 bases removed from V and 4 bases from J, the gap between germline ends came to 7 bases. The CDR3 region is CASSSRGYGYTF. For the CDR3, the DNA is TGTGCCAGCAGTTCCAGGGGCTATGGCTACACCTTC.

The chain has TRBV5-1 and TRBJ2-3, with D possibly matching TRBD2 (6 bases). V lost 3 bases to trimming and J lost 6 bases, with 17 bases between them. Germline assignment: CDR1 SGHRS and CDR2 YFSETQ. CDR3 length: 15 amino acids. The CDR3 DNA reads TGCGCCAGCAGCTCCGGGACTGCGGTCCGTGATACGCAGTATTTT. It encodes CASSSGTAVRDTQYF.

This sequence joins TRBV12-3 or TRBV12-4 and TRBJ2-6; a weak D match, TRBD2 (6 bases). Deletions cut 5 bases from V and 1 base from J, with 12 bases between. The CDR3 is made up of 16 amino acids. CDR3 in DNA: TGTGCCAGCAGTCCCCCGAGCGGGTCTGGGGCCAACGTCCTGACTTTC. Amino acids: CASSPPSGSGANVLTF.

CDR3 bases: TGTGCCAGCAGCACAAAGGTCCGAGATTCACCCCTCCACTTT. Translated: CASSTKVRDSPLHF. This chain connects TRBV7-2 to TRBJ1-6; no definite D call. There are 14 residues in the CDR3. Germline V lookup: CDR1 SGHTA, CDR2 FQGNSA. The V and J ends lost 5 bases and 8 bases respectively, with 13 bases between them.

This clonotype was counted only a few times. The CDR3 reads CASNFRAVNYGYTF. In DNA form, the CDR3 reads TGTGCCAGCAACTTTCGCGCAGTTAACTATGGCTACACCTTC. V is TRBV3-1 and J is TRBJ1-2, with no clear D. Trimming shortened V by 7 bases and J by 1 base, and 13 bases separated the two germline ends. The CDR3 extends over 14 amino acids. Per germline, CDR1 LGHDT and CDR2 YNNKEL (reference sequence).

The chain couples TRBV20-1 to TRBJ2-4; no clear D gene. The CDR3 spans 10 residues. Trimming removed 5 bases from V and 5 bases from J, with 4 bases in between. The germline gives CDR1 DFQATT, CDR2 SNEGSKA (reference sequence). This chain's CDR3 is CSAGENIQYF. In DNA form, the CDR3 reads TGCAGTGCTGGGGAAAACATTCAGTACTTC.

The chain couples TRBV6-5 to TRBJ2-4, with no clear D. Trimming took off 6 bases at V and 0 bases at J, with 6 bases between the two ends. The CDR3 length is 13 residues. CDR1 is MNHEY and CDR2 is SVGAGI in the germline V gene. The DNA of the CDR3 is TGTGCCAGCAGGACCTTAGCCAAAAACATTCAGTACTTC. Its protein product is CASRTLAKNIQYF.

The chain couples TRBV12-5 to TRBJ1-2; 7 bases are a match to TRBD1. This CDR3 comprises 13 residues. CDR1 LGHNT and CDR2 FRNRAP come from the germline V gene. With 1 base clipped from V and 7 bases from J, the junction kept 3 bases outside the gene matches. The CDR3 DNA sequence: TGTGCTAGTGGTTTGGGACAGGGCGGTGGCTACACCTTC. Protein: CASGLGQGGGYTF.

This sequence joins TRBV7-2 and TRBJ2-4; 10 bases are a match to TRBD2. This CDR3 spans 17 amino acids. Germline-derived CDR1 and CDR2 are SGHTA and FQGNSA. V trimming: 6 bases; J trimming: 14 bases; junction bases outside the gene matches: 22. CDR3 amino acids: CASRGYSGGRSSYEKYF. CDR3 in DNA: TGTGCCAGCAGGGGGTATAGCGGGGGGCGAAGCTCCTACGAGAAGTACTTC.

The chain carries TRBV20-1 and TRBJ2-1; 7 nucleotides line up with TRBD1. V was clipped by 5 bases and J by 9 bases; unmatched bases: 7. Germline values: CDR1 DFQATT, CDR2 SNEGSKA (reference sequence). This CDR3 has 12 amino acids. The CDR3 DNA sequence: TGCAGTGCTGAACCACAGGGGACTGAGCAGTTCTTC. Amino acids: CSAEPQGTEQFF.

A remark on this clonotype: Being one base from a much bigger clone, this may be a read error. This chain uses TRBV12-3 or TRBV12-4 with TRBJ1-1; D is perhaps TRBD1 (6 bases). The CDR3 is 11 residues long. Trimming took 6 bases from V and 7 from J, leaving 9 bases between them. CDR3: CASRSRGEAFF. The CDR3, as DNA: TGTGCCAGCAGGTCCAGGGGTGAAGCTTTCTTT.

The V call is TRBV7-2, the J call TRBJ1-4; 7 nucleotides line up with TRBD1. V trimming: 2 bases; J trimming: 2 bases; junction bases outside the gene matches: 2. This CDR3 region has 15 residues. Germline V lookup: CDR1 SGHTA, CDR2 FQGNSA. The CDR3 nucleotides read TGTGCCAGCAGCTTAATGACAGGGACTAATGAAAAACTGTTTTTT. This gives the protein CASSLMTGTNEKLFF.

This clonotype was detected many times. The V and J genes are TRBV7-3 and TRBJ1-1; D is unresolved. Trimming stripped 8 bases from V and 1 base from J, with 11 bases between. CDR1 and CDR2 (germline): SGHTA, FQGTGA. This CDR3 spans 13 amino acids. The CDR3 protein is CASGRQPNTEAFF. CDR3 coding DNA: TGTGCCAGCGGACGGCAGCCGAACACTGAAGCTTTCTTT.

The chain is built from TRBV12-3 or TRBV12-4 and TRBJ1-1; D is unclear. V lost 3 bases, J lost 11 bases, and 10 bases lay in between. This CDR3 comprises 11 residues. The CDR3: CASSFGGGAFF. The DNA for the CDR3 is TGTGCCAGCAGTTTTGGCGGAGGGGCTTTCTTT.

The chain employs TRBV20-1 and TRBJ1-2, with D unresolved. Looked up from germline, CDR1 is DFQATT and CDR2 is SNEGSKA (reference sequence). This CDR3 has 13 amino acids. V lost 4 bases and J lost 0, with 9 bases in between. This chain's CDR3 is CSATSRANYGYTF. CDR3 DNA sequence: TGCAGTGCTACCTCAAGAGCTAACTATGGCTACACCTTC.

This clonotype was counted between two and nine times. The chain employs TRBV20-1 and TRBJ2-5; the match to TRBD1 covers 7 bases. CDR3 length: 14 residues. Germline loops: CDR1 DFQATT, CDR2 SNEGSKA (reference sequence). J lost 7 bases, V lost 3 bases, and 11 bases had no gene match. The chain's CDR3 is CSARAGTSGGTQYF. The CDR3 DNA is TGCAGTGCTAGGGCCGGGACCTCAGGGGGGACCCAGTACTTC.

This clonotype was picked up one time. V gene TRBV6-6 combines with J gene TRBJ2-3, with TRBD1 as a possible D gene (6 bases). The V gene lost 6 bases and the J gene lost 2 bases, with 18 bases spanning the gap. The V gene's germline CDR1 is MNHNY and CDR2 SVGAGI (reference sequence). The CDR3 contains 16 residues. The CDR3: CASRPLRGGDTDTQYF. DNA of the CDR3: TGTGCCAGCAGACCCCTCAGGGGCGGCGACACAGATACGCAGTATTTT.

This clonotype was seen only a few times. The chain joins TRBV5-1 to TRBJ2-6; D not resolved. Looked up from germline, CDR1 is SGHRS and CDR2 is YFSETQ. V dropped 7 bases and J dropped 4 bases, with 18 bases sitting between them. This CDR3 has 16 residues. The CDR3 here is CASSAVGSSGANVLTF. In DNA form, the CDR3 reads TGCGCCAGCTCGGCGGTAGGATCCTCCGGGGCCAACGTCCTGACTTTC.

V is TRBV10-2 and J is TRBJ2-1, with a weak D call TRBD2 (5 bases). This CDR3 is built from 14 residues. The germline V gene encodes CDR1 WSHSY and CDR2 SAAADI. Trimming pared 6 bases from V and 3 bases from J, leaving 12 bases between. CDR3 loop: CASSRGPIYNEQFF. Written as DNA, the CDR3 is TGCGCCAGCAGCAGAGGGCCTATCTACAATGAGCAGTTCTTC.

V is TRBV6-1 and J is TRBJ1-2, with 7 bases identical to TRBD1. Germline CDR1 is MNHNS and CDR2 is SASEGT. After removal of 5 bases from V and 8 bases from J, the junction contained 20 bases not matched to a gene. The CDR3 sequence is 17 residues long. The DNA for the CDR3 is TGTGCCAGCAGTCGGATCGGACAGGTCTTATCTCTGGGGGGCTACACCTTC. This codes for CASSRIGQVLSLGGYTF.

V is TRBV6-1 and J is TRBJ1-4; no definite D call. From germline, CDR1 is MNHNS and CDR2 SASEGT. Trimming took off 6 bases at V and 7 bases at J, with 18 bases between the two ends. CDR3 length: 15 residues. The CDR3 region has the DNA TGTGCCAGCAGCCCCGGAATGGGAAGTCTTGAAAAACTGTTTTTT. Protein: CASSPGMGSLEKLFF.

Details on this clonotype: One junction end does not reproduce the germline sequence, and a read error may be involved. The chain carries TRBV30 and TRBJ2-7; D is uncertain. The CDR3 is 12 residues long. CDR1 is GTSNPN, CDR2 SVGIG, per germline (reference sequence). The CDR3 loop reads CAWSRGSLPPDF. CDR3 DNA sequence: TGTGCCTGGAGTCGTGGATCACTCCCCCCGGACTTC.

This clonotype was detected a few times. The V gene is TRBV29-1, the J gene TRBJ2-3; D might be TRBD1 or TRBD2, each matching 6 bases. Germline V gene sequence: CDR1 SQVTM, CDR2 ANQGSEA. Trimming removed 3 bases from V and 5 bases from J, with 15 bases in between. The CDR3 is made up of 14 amino acids. This CDR3 reads CSVEGGRYGDTQYF. CDR3 nucleotide sequence: TGCAGCGTTGAGGGGGGCAGGTACGGAGATACGCAGTATTTT.

The rearrangement joins TRBV6-5 to TRBJ1-2; TRBD1 matches 11 bases. The CDR3 runs 15 residues. J lost 8 bases, V lost 2 bases, and 7 bases had no gene match. Per the germline V gene, CDR1 is MNHEY and CDR2 is SVGAGI. As DNA, the CDR3 is TGTGCCAGCAGTTACGCAGGACAGGGGGCAGGCGGCTACACCTTC. This sequence encodes CASSYAGQGAGGYTF.

This clonotype has more than one count but fewer than ten. The V call is TRBV6-1, the J call TRBJ2-6; D is undetermined. V gave up 10 bases and J gave up 0 bases, with 13 bases separating them. Per the germline V gene, CDR1 is MNHNS and CDR2 is SASEGT. The CDR3 extends over 15 amino acids. CDR3: CATTSSGSGANVLTF. The CDR3 DNA is TGTGCCACCACTTCTTCAGGCTCTGGGGCCAACGTCCTGACTTTC.